This TCR beta chain derives from a study of beta chain features in type 1 diabetes. There are 15 residues in the CDR3. CDR1 is SNHLY and CDR2 is FYNNEI in the germline V gene. Germline trimming cut 7 bases from V and 6 bases from J; bases unmatched to any gene: 15. The sequenced template was cDNA made from the entire isolated RNA. Assay: immunoSEQ multiplex PCR; the TCRdb copy retains only in-frame clones and omits some. The data hold 200,000 to 250,000 clones, with about 15% observed a single time. This clone came up a few times. Its antigen is currently unknown. Notes on the study in general: In every one of the four CD4+ subsets, TCRB CDR3s were moderately but significantly shorter in Type 1 diabetes patients. Patients with type 1 diabetes carried fewer insertions and had more deletions at their VDJ junctions.

This chain connects TRBV2 to TRBJ2-7; 7 bases are shared with TRBD1. The sequencing input was naive CD4+ T cells from blood. This TCR derives from a man aged 25 to 40 with type 1 diabetes. DNA for the CDR3: TGTGCCAGCACCGTACAGGGGCTCCCCTCTTCCGAGCAGTACTTC. Its translation: CASTVQGLPSSEQYF.